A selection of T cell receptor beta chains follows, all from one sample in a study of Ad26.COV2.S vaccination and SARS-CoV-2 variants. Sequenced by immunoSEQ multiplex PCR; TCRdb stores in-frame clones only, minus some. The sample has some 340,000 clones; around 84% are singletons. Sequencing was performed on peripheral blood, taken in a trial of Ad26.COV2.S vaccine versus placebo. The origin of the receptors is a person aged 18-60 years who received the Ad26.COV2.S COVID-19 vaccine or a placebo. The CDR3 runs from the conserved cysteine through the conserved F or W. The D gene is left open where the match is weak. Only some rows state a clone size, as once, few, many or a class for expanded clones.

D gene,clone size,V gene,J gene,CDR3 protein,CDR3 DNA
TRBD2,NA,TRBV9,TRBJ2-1,CASSVAGSGGYNEQFF,TGTGCCAGCAGCGTAGCGGGCAGCGGGGGGTACAATGAGCAGTTCTTC
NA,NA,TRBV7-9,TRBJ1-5,CASSLSSGPFWPQHF,TGTGCCAGCAGCTTAAGCTCAGGGCCCTTTTGGCCCCAGCATTTT
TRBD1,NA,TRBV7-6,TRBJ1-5,CASSPTGAISPQHF,TGTGCCAGCAGCCCGACAGGGGCGATTAGCCCCCAGCATTTT
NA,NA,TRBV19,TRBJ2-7,CASSISTSYEQYF,TGTGCCAGTAGTATCTCGACCTCCTACGAGCAGTACTTC
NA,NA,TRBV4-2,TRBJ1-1,CASSLPGDNTEAFF,TGTGCCAGCAGCCTACCCGGGGATAACACTGAAGCTTTCTTT
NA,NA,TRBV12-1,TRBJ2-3,CASSPDGLRGDTQYF,TGTGCCAGCAGCCCCGACGGGTTACGGGGAGATACGCAGTATTTT
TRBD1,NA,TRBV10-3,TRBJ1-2,CAISVSGQQNYGYTF,TGTGCCATCAGTGTGTCGGGACAGCAAAACTATGGCTACACCTTC
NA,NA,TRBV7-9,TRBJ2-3,CASSFNGRGNTQYF,TGTGCCAGCAGCTTTAACGGAAGAGGAAATACGCAGTATTTT
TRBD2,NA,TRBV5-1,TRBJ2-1,CASSFYLSGGPDNEQFF,TGCGCCAGCAGCTTCTACCTTAGCGGGGGGCCAGACAATGAGCAGTTCTTC
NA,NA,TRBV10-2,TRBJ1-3,CASSDQTQGPGNTIYF,TGCGCCAGCAGTGATCAGACTCAGGGTCCTGGAAACACCATATATTTT
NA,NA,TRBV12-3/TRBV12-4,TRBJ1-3,CASSPRWGNTIYF,TGTGCCAGCAGTCCCAGATGGGGAAACACCATATATTTT
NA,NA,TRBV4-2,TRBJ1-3,CASSQRSGSGNTIYF,TGTGCCAGCAGCCAGAGGTCCGGCTCTGGAAACACCATATATTTT
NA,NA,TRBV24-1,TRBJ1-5,CATSDLYYQSWTSWNQPQHF,TGTGCCACCAGTGATTTGTACTATCAAAGCTGGACATCTTGGAATCAGCCCCAGCATTTT
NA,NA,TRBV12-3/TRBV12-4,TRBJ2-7,CASSWEYEQYF,TGTGCCAGCAGTTGGGAATACGAGCAGTACTTC
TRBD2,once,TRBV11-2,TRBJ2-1,CASSLVRGLAVNEQFF,TGTGCCAGCAGCTTGGTGAGGGGACTAGCGGTCAATGAGCAGTTCTTC
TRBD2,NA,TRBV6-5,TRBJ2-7,CASRPGGAGVGEQYF,TGTGCCAGCAGGCCCGGGGGGGCAGGGGTAGGGGAGCAGTACTTC
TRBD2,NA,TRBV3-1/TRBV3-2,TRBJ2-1,CASSQDSGGSYNEQFF,TGTGCCAGCAGCCAAGATAGCGGGGGGTCATACAATGAGCAGTTCTTC
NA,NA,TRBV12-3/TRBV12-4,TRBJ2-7,CASSWRELNEQYF,TGTGCCAGCAGTTGGAGGGAACTAAACGAGCAGTACTTC
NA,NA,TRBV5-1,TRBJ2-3,CASSLAIDLRAVDTQYF,TGCGCCAGCAGCTTGGCCATAGACTTGCGAGCCGTAGATACGCAGTATTTT
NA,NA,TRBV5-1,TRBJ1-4,CASSLEFGEKLFF,TGCGCCAGCAGCTTGGAGTTCGGGGAAAAACTGTTTTTT
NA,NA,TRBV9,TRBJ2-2,CASSASLGVTGELFF,TGTGCCAGCAGCGCCTCTTTGGGGGTCACCGGGGAGCTGTTTTTT
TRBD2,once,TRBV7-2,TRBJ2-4,CASSPWGSGGKAKNIQYF,TGTGCCAGCAGCCCTTGGGGTAGCGGGGGTAAGGCCAAAAACATTCAGTACTTC
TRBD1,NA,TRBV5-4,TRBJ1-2,CASSLRGQVHGYTF,TGTGCCAGCAGCTTGAGAGGACAGGTACATGGCTACACCTTC
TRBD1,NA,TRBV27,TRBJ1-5,CASRLTGGFGSNQPQHF,TGTGCCAGCAGATTGACAGGGGGCTTTGGTAGCAATCAGCCCCAGCATTTT
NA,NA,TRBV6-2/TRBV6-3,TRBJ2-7,CASSSPESSYEQYF,TGTGCCAGCAGTTCCCCAGAGAGCTCCTACGAGCAGTACTTC
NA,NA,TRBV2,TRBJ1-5,CASRGESSNQPQHF,TGTGCCAGCAGGGGAGAGTCTAGCAATCAGCCCCAGCATTTT
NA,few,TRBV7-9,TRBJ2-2,CASIGGENTGELFF,TGTGCCAGCATCGGGGGAGAGAACACCGGGGAGCTGTTTTTT
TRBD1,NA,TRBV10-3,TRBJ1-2,CAISGTGMGHGYTF,TGTGCCATCAGTGGGACAGGAATGGGACATGGCTACACCTTC
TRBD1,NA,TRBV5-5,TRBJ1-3,CASSKSNNRGPGNTIYF,TGTGCCAGCAGCAAGAGCAATAATAGGGGGCCCGGAAACACCATATATTTT
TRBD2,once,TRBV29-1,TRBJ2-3,CSVGAGGLSSTQYF,TGCAGCGTTGGAGCGGGGGGTCTATCAAGTACGCAGTATTTT
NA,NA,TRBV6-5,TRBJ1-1,CASRHLSEAFF,TGTGCCAGCCGCCACCTGTCTGAAGCTTTCTTT
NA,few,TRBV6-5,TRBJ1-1,CASSYPTDMNTEAFF,TGTGCCAGCAGTTACCCGACAGACATGAACACTGAAGCTTTCTTT
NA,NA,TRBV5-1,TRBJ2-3,CASSLGSVRADTQYF,TGCGCCAGCAGCCTAGGGAGCGTAAGGGCAGATACGCAGTATTTT
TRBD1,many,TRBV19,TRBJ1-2,CASSSRDRGNYGYTF,TGTGCCAGTAGTAGTCGGGACAGGGGGAACTATGGCTACACCTTC
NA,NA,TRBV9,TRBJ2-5,CASAGTGKETQYF,TGTGCCAGTGCCGGGACTGGAAAAGAGACCCAGTACTTC
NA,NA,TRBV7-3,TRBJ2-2,CASSLHSSNTGELFF,TGTGCCAGCAGCTTACACAGTTCGAACACCGGGGAGCTGTTTTTT
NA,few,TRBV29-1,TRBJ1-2,CSVQLRDGYGYTF,TGCAGCGTCCAACTTAGGGACGGCTATGGCTACACCTTC
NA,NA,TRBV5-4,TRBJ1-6,CASSSPRDNNSPLHF,TGTGCCAGCAGCTCCCCCAGGGATAATAATTCACCCCTCCACTTT
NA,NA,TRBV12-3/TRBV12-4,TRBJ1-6,CASSINSPLHF,TGTGCCAGCAGTATTAATTCACCCCTCCACTTT
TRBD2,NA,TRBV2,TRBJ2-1,CASRDSQRGPNNEQFF,TGTGCCAGCAGGGATTCTCAGCGGGGGCCAAACAATGAGCAGTTCTTC
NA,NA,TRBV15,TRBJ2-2,CATSVRAGELFF,TGTGCCACCAGCGTCAGGGCCGGGGAGCTGTTTTTT
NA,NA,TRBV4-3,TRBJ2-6,CASSLNSGFWANVLTF,TGCGCCAGCAGCCTGAATTCAGGGTTTTGGGCCAACGTCCTGACTTTC
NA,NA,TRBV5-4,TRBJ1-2,CASSRRTGNFLSNYGYTF,TGTGCCAGCAGCCGCAGAACAGGGAACTTCCTCTCTAACTATGGCTACACCTTC
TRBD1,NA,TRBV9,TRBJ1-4,CASSVGTGATNEKLFF,TGTGCCAGCAGCGTAGGGACAGGGGCAACTAATGAAAAACTGTTTTTT
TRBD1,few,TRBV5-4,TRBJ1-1,CASSLPGGGRAEAFF,TGTGCCAGCAGCTTACCAGGGGGCGGGAGGGCTGAAGCTTTCTTT
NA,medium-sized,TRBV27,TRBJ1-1,CASSFFGGGTEAFF,TGTGCCAGCAGTTTCTTCGGGGGTGGAACTGAAGCTTTCTTT